The 11 T cell receptor beta chains in this list originate from one sample, sequenced in a study of T-cell reconstitution after alpha-beta-depleted transplantation in children. Preparation of the TCRbeta library involved a method that used unique molecular identifiers. TCRdb passed the PCR reads through MiXCR, listing each CDR3 protein once. There are 250,000 or so distinct CDR3 sequences in the sample; 24% occur only once, and 4.5% to 5.5% lies in the top ten. Sequenced material: PBMCs, mostly from graft donor cells, taken 360 days after TCRalphabeta/CD19-depleted stem cell transplant. The receptors were sampled from a female patient aged 2-9 years who had a stem cell transplant for congenital amegakaryocytic thrombocytopenia, so the T cells may come from the graft donor.

The V gene is TRBV7-3, the J gene TRBJ1-1; no definite D call. The CDR3 consists of 13 residues. Trimming pared 5 bases from V and 4 bases from J, leaving 11 bases between. The V gene's germline CDR1 is SGHTA and CDR2 FQGTGA. CDR3 loop: CASSLSPGTEAFF. The CDR3 DNA follows: TGTGCCAGCAGCCTATCTCCGGGCACTGAAGCTTTCTTT.

This clonotype appeared a few times. V gene TRBV12-3 or TRBV12-4 combines with J gene TRBJ1-1, with D possibly matching TRBD1 (5 bases). The V and J ends lost 3 bases and 6 bases respectively, with 8 bases between them. The CDR3 totals 12 residues. The CDR3 loop is CASSFGGPEAFF. The DNA of the CDR3 is TGTGCCAGCAGTTTTGGGGGACCTGAAGCTTTCTTT.

The V call is TRBV10-3, the J call TRBJ2-7, with D unclear. The CDR3 sequence is 12 residues long. Germline V gene lookup returns CDR1 ENHRY and CDR2 SYGVKD. Trimming shortened V by 0 bases and J by 7 bases, and 7 bases separated the two germline ends. The CDR3 DNA is TGTGCCATCAGTGAGTCCAGGAGAGAGCAGTACTTC. Residues: CAISESRREQYF.

This clonotype turned up a few times. V is TRBV5-6 and J is TRBJ1-1; unclear D gene. CDR3 length: 15 amino acids. Germline lookup yields CDR1 SGHDT and CDR2 YYEEEE. Trimming removed 4 bases at V and 0 bases at J, with 13 bases between. The CDR3 region has the DNA TGTGCCAGCAGCCGAACCGGGTCCATGAACACTGAAGCTTTCTTT. Its translation is CASSRTGSMNTEAFF.

This chain connects TRBV29-1 to TRBJ2-5, with D perhaps matching TRBD2 (6 bases). The V gene lost 4 bases and the J gene lost 5 bases, with 14 bases spanning the gap. This CDR3 is 13 amino acids long. Germline values: CDR1 SQVTM, CDR2 ANQGSEA. CDR3: CSVVRELGETQYF. The CDR3 nucleotides read TGCAGCGTTGTTCGGGAGTTGGGTGAGACCCAGTACTTC.

This clonotype has only a few counts. V usage is TRBV3-1 and J usage is TRBJ2-3; D may be TRBD2 (6 bases). CDR3 length equals 15 residues. The V and J ends lost 2 bases and 4 bases respectively, with 13 bases between them. The germline V gene encodes CDR1 LGHDT and CDR2 YNNKEL (reference sequence). CDR3 region: CASSQSGELPDTQYF. DNA of the CDR3: TGTGCCAGCAGCCAATCGGGAGAGCTCCCAGATACGCAGTATTTT.

This clonotype has more than one count but fewer than ten. The chain recombines TRBV29-1 with TRBJ2-1; a possible D gene is TRBD2 (7 bases). The CDR3 has 14 amino acids. V lost 6 bases to trimming and J lost 4 bases, with 16 bases between them. Germline values: CDR1 SQVTM, CDR2 ANQGSEA. The CDR3 DNA follows: TGCAGCGTCGCCAAGGGGGGGCGGTACAATGAGCAGTTCTTC. Its translation is CSVAKGGRYNEQFF.

The sample holds many counts of this clonotype. The V call is TRBV12-3 or TRBV12-4, the J call TRBJ1-5; unclear D gene. The CDR3 covers 14 residues. V lost 3 bases, J lost 1 base, and 7 bases lay in between. CDR3: CASSFIGSNQPQHF. The DNA of the CDR3 is TGTGCCAGCAGTTTTATTGGAAGCAATCAGCCCCAGCATTTT.

The chain joins TRBV20-1 to TRBJ2-5; TRBD1 aligns across 9 bases. CDR1 and CDR2 from the germline V gene are DFQATT and SNEGSKA (reference sequence). The CDR3 has 15 amino acids. The CDR3 loop is CSEFRRDRVRETQYF. CDR3 DNA: TGCTCAGAATTCCGTCGGGACAGGGTGAGAGAGACCCAGTACTTC.

This rearrangement joins TRBV5-6 to TRBJ2-1; TRBD2 matches 14 bases. Per the germline V gene, CDR1 is SGHDT and CDR2 is YYEEEE. The J segment lost 7 bases and the V segment lost 6 bases, leaving 12 bases of the junction unmatched. The CDR3 contains 17 residues. The CDR3 loop is CASTPLGLAGGRNEQFF. CDR3 sequence (DNA): TGTGCCAGCACCCCGTTAGGACTAGCGGGGGGACGGAATGAGCAGTTCTTC.

The CDR3 DNA reads TGTGCCAGCAGTGACGACAGGGGGCAATACGAGCAGTACTTC. This gives the protein CASSDDRGQYEQYF. This chain links TRBV2 with TRBJ2-7, with 10 bases aligning to TRBD1. The trim removed 3 bases at V and 4 bases at J, leaving 3 bases unmatched. The CDR3 extends over 14 amino acids. Germline V gene data show CDR1 as SNHLY and CDR2 as FYNNEI.